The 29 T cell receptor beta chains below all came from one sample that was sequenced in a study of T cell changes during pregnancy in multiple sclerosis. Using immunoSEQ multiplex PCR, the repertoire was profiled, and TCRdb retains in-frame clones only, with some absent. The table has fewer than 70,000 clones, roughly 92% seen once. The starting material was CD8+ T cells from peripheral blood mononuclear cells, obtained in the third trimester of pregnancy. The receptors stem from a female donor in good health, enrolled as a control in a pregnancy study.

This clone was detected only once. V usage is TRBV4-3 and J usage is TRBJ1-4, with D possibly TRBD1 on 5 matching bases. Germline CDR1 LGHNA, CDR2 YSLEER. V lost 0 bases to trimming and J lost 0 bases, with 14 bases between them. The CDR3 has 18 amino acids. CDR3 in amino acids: CASSQDDGGGSTNEKLFF. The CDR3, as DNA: TGCGCCAGCAGCCAAGATGATGGGGGGGGGTCAACTAATGAAAAACTGTTTTTT.

The CDR3 loop is CASSFGSEAFF. CDR3 nucleotides: TGCGCCAGCAGTTTTGGGAGTGAAGCTTTCTTT. This sequence joins TRBV5-1 and TRBJ1-1; D remains unclear. Germline CDR1 SGHRS, CDR2 YFSETQ. The V end was cut by 5 bases, the J end by 7 bases, with 9 bases between. The CDR3 runs to 11 residues.

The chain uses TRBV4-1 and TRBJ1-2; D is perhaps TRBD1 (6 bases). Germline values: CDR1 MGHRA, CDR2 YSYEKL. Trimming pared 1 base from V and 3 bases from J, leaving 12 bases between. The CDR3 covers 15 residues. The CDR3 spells CASSQAAGGHYGYTF. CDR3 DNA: TGCGCCAGCAGCCAAGCCGCGGGGGGCCACTATGGCTACACCTTC.

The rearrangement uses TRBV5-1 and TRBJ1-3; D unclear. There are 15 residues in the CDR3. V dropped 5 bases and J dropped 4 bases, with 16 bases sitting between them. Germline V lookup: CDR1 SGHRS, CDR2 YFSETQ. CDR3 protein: CASRIEGLAGNTIYF. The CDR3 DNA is TGCGCCAGCAGGATAGAGGGATTGGCAGGAAACACCATATATTTT.

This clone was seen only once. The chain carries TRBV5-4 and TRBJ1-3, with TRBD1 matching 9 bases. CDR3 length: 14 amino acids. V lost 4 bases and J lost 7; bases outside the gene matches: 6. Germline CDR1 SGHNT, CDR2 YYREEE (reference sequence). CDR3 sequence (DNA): TGTGCCAGCAGCCCGGACAGGGGCCCCAACACCATATATTTT. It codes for CASSPDRGPNTIYF.

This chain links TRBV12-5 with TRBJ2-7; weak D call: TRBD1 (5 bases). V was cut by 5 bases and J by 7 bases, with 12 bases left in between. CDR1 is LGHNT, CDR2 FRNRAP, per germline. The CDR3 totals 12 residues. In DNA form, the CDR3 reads TGTGCTAGTGGTCCGACAGTTGGAGAGCAGTACTTC. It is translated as CASGPTVGEQYF.

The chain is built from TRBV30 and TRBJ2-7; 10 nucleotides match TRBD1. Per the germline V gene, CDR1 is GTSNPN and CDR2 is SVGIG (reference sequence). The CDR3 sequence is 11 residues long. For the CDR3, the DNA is TGTGCCTGGAGTGGGGGGACAGGGGTTAAGGTC. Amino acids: CAWSGGTGVKV.

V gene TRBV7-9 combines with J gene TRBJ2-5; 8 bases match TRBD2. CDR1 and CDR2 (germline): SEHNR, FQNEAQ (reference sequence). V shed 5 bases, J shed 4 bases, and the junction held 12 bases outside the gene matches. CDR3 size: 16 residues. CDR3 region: CASSLPAGVKGETQYF. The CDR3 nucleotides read TGTGCCAGCAGCCTTCCAGCGGGGGTAAAGGGAGAGACCCAGTACTTC.

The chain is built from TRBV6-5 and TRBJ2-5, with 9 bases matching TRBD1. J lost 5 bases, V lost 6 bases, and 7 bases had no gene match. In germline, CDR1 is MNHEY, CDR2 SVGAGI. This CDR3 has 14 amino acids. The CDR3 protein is CASSPTGGFETQYF. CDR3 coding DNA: TGTGCCAGCAGCCCTACAGGGGGCTTTGAGACCCAGTACTTC.

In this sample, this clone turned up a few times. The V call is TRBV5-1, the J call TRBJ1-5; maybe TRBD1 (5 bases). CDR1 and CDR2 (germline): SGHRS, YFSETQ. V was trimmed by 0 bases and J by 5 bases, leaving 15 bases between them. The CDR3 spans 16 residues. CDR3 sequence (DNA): TGCGCCAGCAGCTTGGCCGGTGGGGCGATAGATCAGCCCCAGCATTTT. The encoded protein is CASSLAGGAIDQPQHF. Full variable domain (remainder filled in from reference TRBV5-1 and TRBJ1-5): KAGVTQTPRYLIKTRGQQVTLSCSPISGHRSVSWYQQTPGQGLQFLFEYFSETQRNKGNFPGRFSGRQFSNSRSEMNVSTLELGDSALYLCASSLAGGAIDQPQHFGDGTRLSIL.

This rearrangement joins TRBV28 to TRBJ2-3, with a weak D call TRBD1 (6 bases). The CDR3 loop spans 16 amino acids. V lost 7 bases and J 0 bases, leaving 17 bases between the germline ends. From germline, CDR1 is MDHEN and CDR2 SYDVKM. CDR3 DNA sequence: TGTGCCAGCACCCACCTGGCCGGACAGAGCACAGATACGCAGTATTTT. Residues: CASTHLAGQSTDTQYF.

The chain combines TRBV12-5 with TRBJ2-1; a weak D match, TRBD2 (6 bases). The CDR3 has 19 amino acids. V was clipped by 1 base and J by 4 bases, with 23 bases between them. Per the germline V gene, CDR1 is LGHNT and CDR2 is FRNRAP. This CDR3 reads CASGLGRTPGAGLYNEQFF. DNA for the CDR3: TGTGCTAGTGGTTTGGGACGGACCCCCGGGGCGGGGCTTTACAATGAGCAGTTCTTC.

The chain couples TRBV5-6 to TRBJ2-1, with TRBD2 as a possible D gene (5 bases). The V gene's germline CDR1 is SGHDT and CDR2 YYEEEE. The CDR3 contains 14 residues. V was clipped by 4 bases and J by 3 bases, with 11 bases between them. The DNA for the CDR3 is TGTGCCAGCAGCCCGGGAAGCAGCTACAATGAGCAGTTCTTC. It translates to CASSPGSSYNEQFF.

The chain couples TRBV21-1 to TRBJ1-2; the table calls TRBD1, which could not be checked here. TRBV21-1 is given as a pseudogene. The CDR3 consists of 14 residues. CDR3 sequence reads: CASMNRDRGPGYTF. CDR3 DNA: TGTGCCAGCATGAACCGGGACAGGGGACCTGGCTACACCTTC.

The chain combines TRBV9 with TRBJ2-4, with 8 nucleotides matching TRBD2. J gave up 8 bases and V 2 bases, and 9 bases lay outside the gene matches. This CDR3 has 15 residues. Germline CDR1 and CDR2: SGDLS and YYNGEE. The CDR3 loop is CASSVSRGGEDIQYF. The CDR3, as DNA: TGTGCCAGCAGCGTTTCCCGGGGGGGCGAGGACATTCAGTACTTC.

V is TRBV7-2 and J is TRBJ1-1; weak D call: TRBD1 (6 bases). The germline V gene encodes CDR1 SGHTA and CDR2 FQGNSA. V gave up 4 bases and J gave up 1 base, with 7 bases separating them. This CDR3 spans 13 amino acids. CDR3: CASSSDRNTEAFF. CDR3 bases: TGTGCCAGCAGCTCGGACAGGAACACTGAAGCTTTCTTT. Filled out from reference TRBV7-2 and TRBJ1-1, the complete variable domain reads GAGVSQSPSNKVTEKGKDVELRCDPISGHTALYWYRQSLGQGLEFLIYFQGNSAPDKSGLPSDRFSAERTGGSVSTLTIQRTQQEDSAVYLCASSSDRNTEAFFGQGTRLTVV.

The CDR3 reads CASSLGAGYNEQFF. The CDR3 region has the DNA TGTGCCAGCAGCTTAGGGGCAGGATACAATGAGCAGTTCTTC. The rearrangement links TRBV7-2 to TRBJ2-1, with unresolved D. In germline, CDR1 is SGHTA, CDR2 FQGNSA. Trimming stripped 1 base from V and 4 bases from J, with 8 bases between. The length of the CDR3 is 14 residues. The full variable domain, rest sourced from reference TRBV7-2 and TRBJ2-1, is GAGVSQSPSNKVTEKGKDVELRCDPISGHTALYWYRQSLGQGLEFLIYFQGNSAPDKSGLPSDRFSAERTGGSVSTLTIQRTQQEDSAVYLCASSLGAGYNEQFFGPGTRLTVL.

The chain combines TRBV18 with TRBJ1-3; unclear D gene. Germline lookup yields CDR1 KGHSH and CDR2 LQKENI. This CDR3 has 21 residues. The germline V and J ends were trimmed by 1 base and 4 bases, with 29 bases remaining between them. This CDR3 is CASSPRSLRQEGVPLGNTIYF. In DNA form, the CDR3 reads TGTGCCAGCTCACCACGAAGCTTAAGGCAGGAAGGTGTCCCTCTAGGAAACACCATATATTTT.

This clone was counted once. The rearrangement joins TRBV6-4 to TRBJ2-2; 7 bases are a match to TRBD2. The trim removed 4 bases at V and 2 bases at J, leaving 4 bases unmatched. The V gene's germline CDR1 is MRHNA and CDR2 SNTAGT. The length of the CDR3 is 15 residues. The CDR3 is CASSAGGGNTGELFF. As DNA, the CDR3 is TGTGCCAGCAGTGCCGGCGGGGGTAACACCGGGGAGCTGTTTTTT.

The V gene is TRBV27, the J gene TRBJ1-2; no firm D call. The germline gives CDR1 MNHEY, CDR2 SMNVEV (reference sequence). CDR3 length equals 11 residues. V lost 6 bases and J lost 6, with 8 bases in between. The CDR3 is CASRNPNGYTF. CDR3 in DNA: TGTGCCAGCAGGAACCCTAATGGCTACACCTTC.

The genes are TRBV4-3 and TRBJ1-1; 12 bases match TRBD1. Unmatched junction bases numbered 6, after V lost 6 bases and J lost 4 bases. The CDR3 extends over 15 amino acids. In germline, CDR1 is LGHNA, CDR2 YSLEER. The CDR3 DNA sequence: TGCGCCAGCAGTGGGGACAGGGGGCTATTCACTGAAGCTTTCTTT. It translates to CASSGDRGLFTEAFF.

The CDR3 bases are TGCGCCAGCAGCAATCCGGGGGTCTCCATGAACACTGAAGCTTTCTTT. It encodes CASSNPGVSMNTEAFF. The chain carries TRBV5-1 and TRBJ1-1, with a tentative D call TRBD1 (5 bases). The germline V and J ends were trimmed by 4 bases and 0 bases, with 16 bases remaining between them. The germline V gene encodes CDR1 SGHRS and CDR2 YFSETQ. This CDR3 has 16 residues.

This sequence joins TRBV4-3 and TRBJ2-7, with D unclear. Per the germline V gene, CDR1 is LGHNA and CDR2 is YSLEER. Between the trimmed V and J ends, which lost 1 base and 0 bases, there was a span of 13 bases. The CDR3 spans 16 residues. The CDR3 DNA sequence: TGCGCCAGCAGCCAAGTTATCACGGGTAACTCCTACGAGCAGTACTTC. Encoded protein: CASSQVITGNSYEQYF.

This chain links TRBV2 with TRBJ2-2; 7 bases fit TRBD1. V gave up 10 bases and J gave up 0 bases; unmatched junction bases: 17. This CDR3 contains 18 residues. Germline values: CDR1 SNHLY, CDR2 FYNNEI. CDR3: CATEIRQGLVANTGELFF. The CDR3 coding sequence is TGTGCCACCGAAATTAGACAGGGCCTCGTCGCGAACACCGGGGAGCTGTTTTTT.

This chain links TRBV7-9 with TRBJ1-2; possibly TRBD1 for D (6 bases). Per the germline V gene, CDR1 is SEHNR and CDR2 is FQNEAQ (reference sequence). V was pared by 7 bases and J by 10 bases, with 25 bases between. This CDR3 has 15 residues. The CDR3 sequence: CASITGLTGQEDYTF. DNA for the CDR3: TGTGCCAGCATCACCGGTCTTACAGGGCAAGAGGACTACACCTTC.

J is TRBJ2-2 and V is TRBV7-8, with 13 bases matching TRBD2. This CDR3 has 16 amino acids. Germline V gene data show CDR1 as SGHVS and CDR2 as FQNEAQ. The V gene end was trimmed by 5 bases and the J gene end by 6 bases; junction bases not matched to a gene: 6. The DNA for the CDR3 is TGTGCCAGCAGCGGACGGACTAGCGGGGGCTCCGGGGAGCTGTTTTTT. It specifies CASSGRTSGGSGELFF.

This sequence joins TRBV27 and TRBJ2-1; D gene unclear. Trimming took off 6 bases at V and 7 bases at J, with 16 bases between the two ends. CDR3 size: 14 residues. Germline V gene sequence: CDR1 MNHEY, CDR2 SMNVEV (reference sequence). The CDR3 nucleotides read TGTGCCAGCAGCCCCGGCACGGGTGTGAATGAGCAGTTCTTC. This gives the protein CASSPGTGVNEQFF.

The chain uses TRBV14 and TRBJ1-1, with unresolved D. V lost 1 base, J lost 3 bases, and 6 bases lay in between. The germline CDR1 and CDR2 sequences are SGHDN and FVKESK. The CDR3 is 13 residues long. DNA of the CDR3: TGTGCCAGCAGCCAAGTCGGGGACACTGAAGCTTTCTTT. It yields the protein CASSQVGDTEAFF.

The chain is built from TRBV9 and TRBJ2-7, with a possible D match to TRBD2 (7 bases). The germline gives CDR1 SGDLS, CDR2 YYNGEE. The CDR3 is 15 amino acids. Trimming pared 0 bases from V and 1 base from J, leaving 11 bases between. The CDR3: CASSVGRGTSYEQYF. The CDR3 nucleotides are TGTGCCAGCAGCGTAGGGCGGGGGACATCCTACGAGCAGTACTTC. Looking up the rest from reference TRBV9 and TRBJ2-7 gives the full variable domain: DSGVTQTPKHLITATGQRVTLRCSPRSGDLSVYWYQQSLDQGLQFLIQYYNGEERAKGNILERFSAQQFPDLHSELNLSSLELGDSALYFCASSVGRGTSYEQYFGPGTRLTVT.